The source of this T cell receptor (beta chain) is a study of shared clonotypes between healthy human individuals. Study background: Three CD4 naive, three CD4 memory, two CD8 naive and one CD8 memory plate were used per donor. Study-wide points: The four-donor shared clonotypes exceeded non-shared clonotypes in generation probability, with non-shared ones scoring lower. Large sequencing depth failed to make sorted-subset sequencing complete, rarefaction showed.

Memory CD4+ cells were the fraction left after CD45RA+ naive selection. Points on this clone: Its specificity is not known.

This table comes from immunoSEQ multiplex PCR, and its TCRdb copy is limited to in-frame clones, with some not included. In the table there are about 1.5 million clones, around 97% of which are singletons. The V segment lost 4 bases and the J segment 2 bases; nucleotides outside the gene matches: 7. Germline CDR1 and CDR2: PRHDT and FYEKMQ (reference sequence). The CDR3 contains 15 residues. This receptor was obtained from a man aged 30 to 45 in good health. V and J are TRBV13 and TRBJ2-5, with 7 positions matching TRBD2. The sequenced sample was naive CD4+ T cells sorted from blood. The subset is: CD45RA+ positively selected. CDR3 loop: CASSSLRTRQETQYF. CDR3 coding DNA: TGTGCCAGCAGCTCCCTTCGGACTAGGCAAGAGACCCAGTACTTC. Filled out from reference TRBV13 and TRBJ2-5, the complete variable domain reads AAGVIQSPRHLIKEKRETATLKCYPIPRHDTVYWYQQGPGQDPQFLISFYEKMQSDKGSIPDRFSAQQFSDYHSELNMSSLELGDSALYFCASSSLRTRQETQYFGPGTRLLVL.